This T cell receptor (beta chain) was observed in a study of Graves' ophthalmopathy and Graves' hyperthyroidism. Study-wide results and caveats: A classifier, a 13-signature model, separated ophthalmopathy from stable hyperthyroidism with 85% to 90% sensitivity and 75% to 83% specificity.

Patients with other autoimmune diseases, uncontrolled infections, pregnancy or lactation were excluded. Using RNA transcripts, the TCR beta CDR3 regions were amplified. First-round RT-PCR employed HTBI primers, with a second-round multiplex PCR after it. In TCRdb, the multiplex PCR reads were re-called with MiXCR into one record per CDR3 protein. This sample yields about 420,000 distinct CDR3 sequences, of which roughly 21% are seen a single time; roughly 3% belongs to the top ten. Germline-derived CDR1 and CDR2 are DFQATT and SNEGSKA (reference sequence). The CDR3 has 13 residues. Trimming cost V 1 base and J 7 bases; bases outside gene matches: 5. Notes on this clonotype: Its antigen is still unknown.

This sequence joins TRBV20-1 and TRBJ1-1; 8 nucleotides agree with TRBD1. Source material: peripheral blood. The receptor's source is a woman in her late teens or twenties with stable Graves' hyperthyroidism. This CDR3 is CSARGQGAGEAFF. The CDR3 region has the DNA TGCAGTGCTAGAGGGCAGGGGGCGGGTGAAGCTTTCTTT.